Below, 32 T cell receptor beta chains from the same sample are listed, as sequenced in a study of HIV-infected patients and healthy controls. cDNA was made from approximately 0.55 ug RNA using alpha and beta constant primers. Using multiplexing indices, alpha and beta chain libraries were generated apart by chain-specific third strand synthesis. Via MiXCR, TCRdb re-called the 5' RACE reads, giving one row per CDR3 protein. The table shows 6,600 or so distinct CDR3 sequences, with approximately 11% occurring only once. The repertoire came from unfractionated whole blood and reflected all unsorted peripheral T cells. Sequencing was performed on blood, taken before antiretroviral therapy. The receptor set was obtained from an adult with HIV infection.

This clonotype was observed many times. The V and J genes are TRBV6-5 and TRBJ2-7; 10 nucleotides match TRBD2. V shed 6 bases, J shed 4 bases, and the junction held 9 bases outside the gene matches. The CDR3 has 15 residues. Germline values: CDR1 MNHEY, CDR2 SVGAGI. This chain's CDR3 is CASSRTRSGGYEQYF. For the CDR3, the DNA is TGTGCCAGCAGCCGCACGCGTAGCGGGGGGTACGAGCAGTACTTC.

This sequence joins TRBV29-1 and TRBJ2-7, with TRBD1 matching over 10 bases. The V and J ends lost 1 base and 7 bases, in that order; junction bases with no gene match: 16. Germline lookup yields CDR1 SQVTM and CDR2 ANQGSEA. The CDR3 has 17 amino acids. The CDR3 nucleotides are TGCAGCGTTGAAGTCTTCCAAGGGACAGGGGCTGCGGGGGAGCAGTACTTC. The encoded protein is CSVEVFQGTGAAGEQYF.

In its sample, this clonotype ranks as medium-sized. The chain has TRBV19 and TRBJ1-5; D gene uncertain. Germline V gene data show CDR1 as LNHDA and CDR2 as SQIVND (reference sequence). The CDR3 has 17 residues. Trimming left V 9 bases short and J 2 bases short, with 23 bases between. The CDR3 region has the DNA TGTGCCAGCCATCGCGCCGGTTCAACCGATGGCAATCAGCCCCAGCATTTT. Its translation: CASHRAGSTDGNQPQHF.

Ten or more counts support this clonotype. This chain joins TRBV28 and TRBJ2-3, with 7 bases that match TRBD2. The length of the CDR3 is 15 residues. In germline, CDR1 is MDHEN, CDR2 SYDVKM. V was pared by 7 bases and J by 2 bases, with 9 bases of the junction left unmatched. The CDR3 DNA follows: TGTGCCAGCAACGTACCCGGGACTATCACAGATACGCAGTATTTT. Protein product: CASNVPGTITDTQYF.

This clonotype was observed many times. V and J are TRBV14 and TRBJ1-2, with D possibly being TRBD1 (5 bases). Germline V lookup: CDR1 SGHDN, CDR2 FVKESK. Trimming took 0 bases from V and 5 from J, leaving 13 bases between them. The CDR3 consists of 15 residues. The CDR3 loop is CASSQDHGQGYGYTF. The CDR3 DNA follows: TGTGCCAGCAGCCAAGATCACGGGCAGGGTTATGGCTACACCTTC.

This clonotype is classed as medium-sized (0.01 to 0.1%). The rearrangement uses TRBV29-1 and TRBJ1-1, with D possibly matching TRBD1 (5 bases). Per the germline V gene, CDR1 is SQVTM and CDR2 is ANQGSEA. Between the trimmed V and J ends, which lost 6 bases and 7 bases, there was a span of 15 bases. This CDR3 has 12 amino acids. CDR3 nucleotides: TGCAGCGTGTCTCAGGGTCCCTTTGAAGCTTTCTTT. Its translation: CSVSQGPFEAFF. Based on the CDR3 plus reference TRBV29-1 and TRBJ1-1, the full variable domain is SAVISQKPSRDICQRGTSLTIQCQVDSQVTMMFWYRQQPGQSLTLIATANQGSEATYESGFVIDKFPISRPNLTFSTLTVSNMSPEDSSIYLCSVSQGPFEAFFGQGTRLTVV.

The V and J genes are TRBV7-9 and TRBJ2-1; no clear D. V was pared by 3 bases and J by 3 bases, with 12 bases between. This CDR3 has 15 residues. CDR1 and CDR2 from the germline V gene are SEHNR and FQNEAQ (reference sequence). The CDR3 sequence is CASSLPGLHYNEQFF. CDR3 bases: TGTGCCAGCAGCTTGCCCGGGCTTCACTACAATGAGCAGTTCTTC.

Comments on this clonotype: Being one base from a much bigger clone, this may be a read error. V usage is TRBV5-1 and J usage is TRBJ2-5, with D tentatively TRBD2 (5 bases). Germline lookup yields CDR1 SGHRS and CDR2 YFSETQ. The CDR3 runs to 14 residues. The CDR3 DNA is TGCGCCAGAAGCTTGGTCGGGAACCAAGAGACCCAGTACTTC. It is translated as CARSLVGNQETQYF.

This clonotype is medium-sized by share. V is TRBV28 and J is TRBJ1-6; no reliable D call. Looked up from germline, CDR1 is MDHEN and CDR2 is SYDVKM. V lost 3 bases, J lost 6 bases, and 9 bases lay in between. This CDR3 region has 14 residues. The CDR3 nucleotides are TGTGCCAGCAGTTTCGGTCAGACTAATTCACCCCTCCACTTT. Translating gives CASSFGQTNSPLHF. Supplemented by reference TRBV28 and TRBJ1-6, the full variable domain reads DVKVTQSSRYLVKRTGEKVFLECVQDMDHENMFWYRQDPGLGLRLIYFSYDVKMKEKGDIPEGYSVSREKKERFSLILESASTNQTSMYLCASSFGQTNSPLHFGNGTRLTVT.

V gene TRBV11-2 combines with J gene TRBJ2-7, with D possibly being TRBD2 (5 bases). The germline CDR1 and CDR2 sequences are SGHAT and FQNNGV. This CDR3 is built from 14 residues. V dropped 4 bases and J dropped 0 bases, with 10 bases sitting between them. The CDR3 DNA is TGTGCCAGCAGCTCCCCAGGACTCTCCTACGAGCAGTACTTC. Its translation: CASSSPGLSYEQYF. The variable domain in full, completed from reference TRBV11-2 and TRBJ2-7, reads EAGVAQSPRYKIIEKRQSVAFWCNPISGHATLYWYQQILGQGPKLLIQFQNNGVVDDSQLPKDRFSAERLKGVDSTLKIQPAKLEDSAVYLCASSSPGLSYEQYFGPGTRLTVT.

This clonotype has ten or more counts. The chain has TRBV6-5 and TRBJ1-1; D is unclear. This CDR3 is 12 amino acids long. V was trimmed by 0 bases and J by 8 bases, leaving 7 bases between them. The germline V gene encodes CDR1 MNHEY and CDR2 SVGAGI. The CDR3 is CASSYSPTEAFF. CDR3 in DNA: TGTGCCAGCAGTTACTCCCCGACCGAAGCTTTCTTT.

This clonotype appeared many times. The chain uses TRBV6-6 and TRBJ1-5; D is unclear. The CDR3 extends over 12 amino acids. V was shortened by 5 bases and J by 4 bases, with 6 bases between the two germline ends. Looked up from germline, CDR1 is MNHNY and CDR2 is SVGAGI (reference sequence). CDR3 in amino acids: CASSSGNQPQHF. CDR3 in DNA: TGTGCCAGCAGTAGTGGGAATCAGCCCCAGCATTTT.

This clonotype was detected many times. The V call is TRBV6-5, the J call TRBJ1-5; 9 bases map to TRBD1. V lost 5 bases, J lost 5 bases, and 4 bases stayed unmatched. This CDR3 has 14 residues. CDR1 and CDR2 (germline): MNHEY, SVGAGI. CDR3 in DNA: TGTGCCAGCAGTACTCGGACAGGGGATCAGCCCCAGCATTTT. Amino acid sequence: CASSTRTGDQPQHF.

This clonotype is labeled large. This chain links TRBV9 with TRBJ2-7, with D possibly matching TRBD2 (6 bases). The germline V gene has CDR1 SGDLS and CDR2 YYNGEE. Trimming pared 3 bases from V and 2 bases from J, leaving 9 bases between. CDR3 length: 13 amino acids. The CDR3 loop is CASSAEGPYEQYF. In DNA form, the CDR3 reads TGTGCCAGCAGCGCGGAGGGCCCCTACGAGCAGTACTTC.

A few counts support this clonotype. V and J are TRBV12-3 or TRBV12-4 and TRBJ2-1; 7 bases are a match to TRBD2. This CDR3 spans 15 amino acids. J was trimmed by 2 bases and V by 6 bases; bases with no gene match: 7. The CDR3 DNA follows: TGTGCCAGCAGCCGCTCTGGGACTACCTACAATGAGCAGTTCTTC. Residues: CASSRSGTTYNEQFF.

This clonotype was picked up a small number of times. V gene TRBV29-1 combines with J gene TRBJ2-1; possible D gene TRBD2, 5 bases. Trimming took off 5 bases at V and 9 bases at J, with 11 bases between the two ends. Germline assignment: CDR1 SQVTM and CDR2 ANQGSEA. CDR3 length: 11 amino acids. The CDR3 DNA follows: TGCAGCGTTCCGACGGGATTTGAGCAGTTCTTC. Its translation is CSVPTGFEQFF.

The chain carries TRBV29-1 and TRBJ2-5; TRBD1 aligns across 11 bases. The length of the CDR3 is 14 residues. Germline CDR1 and CDR2: SQVTM and ANQGSEA. Unmatched junction bases numbered 7, after V lost 6 bases and J lost 4 bases. The CDR3 sequence: CSVPPGTGGETQYF. CDR3 bases: TGCAGCGTCCCACCCGGGACAGGGGGAGAGACCCAGTACTTC.

In this sample, this clonotype turned up a few times. The chain recombines TRBV7-9 with TRBJ2-7; no definite D call. Germline CDR1 is SEHNR and CDR2 is FQNEAQ (reference sequence). V was trimmed by 4 bases and J by 3 bases, leaving 13 bases between them. CDR3 size: 14 residues. CDR3 sequence: CASSSAGRHYEQYF. The CDR3 coding sequence is TGTGCCAGCAGCTCAGCAGGCCGGCACTACGAGCAGTACTTC.

In its sample, this clonotype was seen a few times. This chain joins TRBV5-5 and TRBJ1-2; tentative D call: TRBD1 (6 bases). CDR1 is SGHKS and CDR2 is YYEKEE in the germline V gene (reference sequence). The CDR3 runs 13 residues. Trimming stripped 4 bases from V and 4 bases from J, with 11 bases between. CDR3 region: CASSPTGTYGYTF. CDR3 nucleotide sequence: TGTGCCAGCAGCCCGACAGGAACCTATGGCTACACCTTC.

In this sample, this clonotype turned up many times. CDR3 sequence: CASSLELAPYEQYF. CDR3 DNA sequence: TGCGCCAGCAGCTTGGAACTAGCTCCCTACGAGCAGTACTTC. V is TRBV5-1 and J is TRBJ2-7, with D possibly matching TRBD2 (6 bases). The CDR3 loop spans 14 amino acids. The germline gives CDR1 SGHRS, CDR2 YFSETQ. Between the trimmed V and J ends, which lost 0 bases and 2 bases, there was a span of 9 bases.

This clonotype rates as medium-sized. The CDR3 sequence is CASSPYSGGTEAFF. CDR3 in DNA: TGTGCCAGCAGTCCCTACAGTGGGGGCACTGAAGCTTTCTTT. The chain recombines TRBV27 with TRBJ1-1; D possibly corresponds to TRBD1 (5 bases). The V gene lost 5 bases and the J gene lost 4 bases, with 14 bases spanning the gap. The CDR3 sequence is 14 residues long. Germline V gene sequence: CDR1 MNHEY, CDR2 SMNVEV (reference sequence).

This clonotype was seen repeatedly, ten times or more. V gene TRBV4-1 combines with J gene TRBJ1-6; tentative D call: TRBD1 (5 bases). The CDR3 runs 15 residues. Trimming pared 1 base from V and 9 bases from J, leaving 13 bases between. The V gene's germline CDR1 is MGHRA and CDR2 YSYEKL. The CDR3 loop reads CASSQVDQGGSPLHF. DNA of the CDR3: TGCGCCAGCAGCCAAGTCGATCAGGGAGGTTCACCCCTCCACTTT.

This rearrangement joins TRBV7-6 to TRBJ2-3; TRBD2 matches 7 bases. The J segment lost 4 bases and the V segment lost 11 bases, leaving 15 bases of the junction unmatched. Germline V gene data show CDR1 as SGHVS and CDR2 as FNYEAQ. The CDR3 extends over 15 amino acids. The CDR3 here is CASAMASGNSDTQYF. The CDR3 region has the DNA TGTGCCTCGGCAATGGCTAGCGGTAACTCAGATACGCAGTATTTT.

This clonotype ranks as medium-sized (0.01 to 0.1%). The chain combines TRBV7-9 with TRBJ1-1; TRBD1 agrees at 8 bases. Losses at the gene ends were 5 bases for V and 0 bases for J; bases not matched to a gene: 2. The CDR3 length is 14 residues. Germline V lookup: CDR1 SEHNR, CDR2 FQNEAQ (reference sequence). CDR3 sequence: CASSPGGMNTEAFF. The CDR3 DNA reads TGTGCCAGCAGCCCAGGGGGCATGAACACTGAAGCTTTCTTT.

By proportion, this clonotype is medium-sized. The chain joins TRBV7-8 to TRBJ2-3; D gene ambiguous. This CDR3 is 15 amino acids long. Per germline, CDR1 SGHVS and CDR2 FQNEAQ. The V gene lost 0 bases and the J gene lost 2 bases, with 9 bases spanning the gap. CDR3: CASSLAARNTDTQYF. As DNA, the CDR3 is TGTGCCAGCAGCTTAGCGGCCCGAAACACAGATACGCAGTATTTT. Full variable domain (rest looked up from reference TRBV7-8 and TRBJ2-3): GAGVSQSPRYKVAKRGQDVALRCDPISGHVSLFWYQQALGQGPEFLTYFQNEAQLDKSGLPSDRFFAERPEGSVSTLKIQRTQQEDSAVYLCASSLAARNTDTQYFGPGTRLTVL.

This clonotype was recorded at least ten times. The chain joins TRBV6-5 to TRBJ1-2; 9 bases are shared with TRBD1. CDR3 length: 15 amino acids. Losses at the gene ends were 5 bases for V and 2 bases for J; bases not matched to a gene: 6. CDR1 and CDR2 from the germline V gene are MNHEY and SVGAGI. The CDR3 reads CASSPHGTGNYGYTF. In DNA, the CDR3 is TGTGCCAGCAGTCCCCACGGGACAGGGAACTATGGCTACACCTTC.

The V gene is TRBV7-6, the J gene TRBJ2-2; 7 bases line up with TRBD2. The CDR3 is 18 residues long. Germline values: CDR1 SGHVS, CDR2 FNYEAQ. The V and J ends lost 4 bases and 3 bases, in that order; junction bases with no gene match: 14. The CDR3 region is CASSSALGGSVDTGELFF. DNA for the CDR3: TGTGCCAGCAGCTCGGCTCTCGGGGGGTCGGTGGACACCGGGGAGCTGTTTTTT.

V is TRBV3-1 and J is TRBJ2-1, with a possible D match to TRBD1 (6 bases). CDR1 LGHDT and CDR2 YNNKEL come from the germline V gene (reference sequence). The CDR3 length is 13 residues. Trimming removed 0 bases at V and 10 bases at J, with 10 bases between. CDR3 sequence reads: CASSQDGGVEQFF. The CDR3 region has the DNA TGTGCCAGCAGCCAAGATGGGGGCGTGGAGCAGTTCTTC.

This clonotype is medium-sized in the sample. This rearrangement joins TRBV6-5 to TRBJ1-2; TRBD1 matches at 7 bases. V lost 2 bases and J lost 8; bases outside the gene matches: 11. The CDR3 is 15 amino acids. Germline lookup yields CDR1 MNHEY and CDR2 SVGAGI. The CDR3 DNA follows: TGTGCCAGCAGTTACCAAACCGGGACAGCCGGCGGCTACACCTTC. It translates to CASSYQTGTAGGYTF.

The sample holds many counts of this clonotype. This rearrangement joins TRBV29-1 to TRBJ2-4; 12 bases match TRBD2. CDR1 and CDR2 from the germline V gene are SQVTM and ANQGSEA. V shed 7 bases, J shed 8 bases, and the junction held 3 bases outside the gene matches. The length of the CDR3 is 12 residues. The CDR3 region has the DNA TGCAGCGCGGGACTAGCGGGTGACATTCAGTACTTC. It specifies CSAGLAGDIQYF.

This clonotype is medium-sized (0.01 to 0.1%) by share. The chain has TRBV28 and TRBJ1-1, with TRBD1 matching 7 bases. V trimming: 7 bases; J trimming: 4 bases; junction bases outside the gene matches: 12. The CDR3 has 15 residues. CDR1 is MDHEN and CDR2 is SYDVKM in the germline V gene. Here the CDR3 reads CASIPAGQGGTEAFF. The CDR3, as DNA: TGTGCCAGCATCCCCGCGGGGCAGGGGGGCACTGAAGCTTTCTTT.

By sample fraction, this clonotype is medium-sized. The gene calls are TRBV28 and TRBJ1-3; D perhaps matches TRBD1 (5 bases). Germline loops: CDR1 MDHEN, CDR2 SYDVKM. The CDR3 contains 15 residues. The V end lost 5 bases, the J end lost 3 bases, and 14 bases lay between the germline ends. The CDR3, as DNA: TGTGCCAGCAGTCCTCCAGGGACCAGTGGAAACACCATATATTTT. Translation: CASSPPGTSGNTIYF.